The entry below gives a single TCR beta chain sequence along with its context. The antigen is not known. CD45RO-negative cells were positively selected for CCR7, leaving out terminally differentiated effector memory CD45RA+ cells. The data belong to a study of shared clonotypes between healthy human individuals. Findings of the study overall: Clonotypes which were not shared had lower generation probabilities than clonotypes that all four donors shared.

Samples underwent the assay at deep level. DNA at approximately 200 ng, 25,000 to 35,000 T cell genomes, went into sorted-subset replicate PCRs. The protocol was immunoSEQ multiplex PCR, while the TCRdb copy is restricted to in-frame clones and leaves out a portion. The sample lists millions of clones, about 93% occurring once. This receptor was obtained from a man younger than 30 in good health. Some clones in this sample may be carry-over from other donors' samples. The sample taken for sequencing was naive CD8+ T cells from PBMCs.

This CDR3 reads CASSMEVASYNEQFF. The CDR3 nucleotides read TGTGCCAGCAGTATGGAGGTAGCATCCTACAATGAGCAGTTCTTC. The chain is built from TRBV27 and TRBJ2-1; D may be TRBD2 (5 bases). The CDR3 runs to 15 residues. Per the germline V gene, CDR1 is MNHEY and CDR2 is SMNVEV (reference sequence). The V end lost 5 bases, the J end lost 1 base, and 12 bases lay between the germline ends.